Described below is a single T cell receptor beta chain sequence and its context. The data derive from a study of shared T cell receptors in the human thymus. This CDR3 has 15 residues. V shed 2 bases and J 7 bases; nucleotides not matched to a gene: 3. Germline CDR1 reads MNHNS; CDR2 reads SASEGT. Sequencing was performed with immunoSEQ multiplex PCR; in TCRdb, only in-frame clones are kept and a portion is missing. The sample carries fewer than 700,000 clones, around nine tenths recorded once. This sample also belongs to another study, concerning human thymus T cells. This second study says: All donors were healthy Finnish infants who were undergoing corrective surgery to treat congenital heart defects. Resections were taken during corrective heart surgery, and the thymus tissue came from these. Gene usage for V and J segments appeared biased in thymic and blood repertoires. The related literature has documented a marked overlap of thymic repertoires among unrelated individuals.

Source material: thymocytes. The receptor was derived from a boy in the first two years of life with a congenital heart defect. The rearrangement links TRBV6-1 to TRBJ2-1; 12 nucleotides line up with TRBD2. CDR3 coding DNA: TGTGCCAGCAGTGAATTGCTAGCGGGGGGGAATGAGCAGTTCTTC. This translates into CASSELLAGGNEQFF.